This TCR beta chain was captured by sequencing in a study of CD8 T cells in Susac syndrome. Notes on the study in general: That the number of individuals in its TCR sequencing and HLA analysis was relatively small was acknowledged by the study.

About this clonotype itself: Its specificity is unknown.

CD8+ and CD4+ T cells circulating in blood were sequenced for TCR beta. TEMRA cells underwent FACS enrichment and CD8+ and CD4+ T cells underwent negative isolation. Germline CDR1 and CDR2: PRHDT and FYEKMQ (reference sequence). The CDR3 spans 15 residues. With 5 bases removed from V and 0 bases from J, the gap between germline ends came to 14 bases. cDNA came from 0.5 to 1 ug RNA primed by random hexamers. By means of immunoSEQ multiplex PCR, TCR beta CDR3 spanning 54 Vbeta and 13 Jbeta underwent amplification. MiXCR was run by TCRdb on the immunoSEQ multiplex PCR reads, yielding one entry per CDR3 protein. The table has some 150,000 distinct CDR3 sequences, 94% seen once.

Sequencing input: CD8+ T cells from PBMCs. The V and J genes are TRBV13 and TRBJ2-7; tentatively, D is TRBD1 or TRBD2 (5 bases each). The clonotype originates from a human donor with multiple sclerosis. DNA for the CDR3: TGTGCCAGCAGCCCCGGGACCACCCTCTCCTACGAGCAGTACTTC. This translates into CASSPGTTLSYEQYF.